The 12 T cell receptor beta chains presented below share a single source sample, sequenced in a study of blood T cell repertoires in COVID-19. Assay: immunoSEQ multiplex PCR; the TCRdb copy retains only in-frame clones and omits some. This sample carries 400,000 or so clones, 70% to 90% of them seen once, and the ten largest clones take 0.8% to 0.85%. Sequenced sample: peripheral blood. The receptors here all came from a man between 18 and 29 years old with COVID-19, enrolled during active disease.

The chain employs TRBV5-4 and TRBJ2-7; TRBD2 aligns across 10 bases. The trim removed 0 bases at V and 6 bases at J, leaving 6 bases unmatched. There are 15 residues in the CDR3. Germline loops: CDR1 SGHNT, CDR2 YYREEE (reference sequence). This CDR3 reads CASSLAAGGFGEQYF. The CDR3 coding sequence is TGTGCCAGCAGCTTGGCAGCGGGGGGGTTTGGCGAGCAGTACTTC.

This clone was picked up one time. Here the CDR3 reads CASSFEGAWVNQPQHF. The CDR3 region has the DNA TGCGCCAGCAGCTTTGAGGGGGCGTGGGTCAATCAGCCCCAGCATTTT. This sequence joins TRBV5-1 and TRBJ1-5, with 7 bases lining up with TRBD1. Germline CDR1 reads SGHRS; CDR2 reads YFSETQ. The CDR3 loop spans 16 amino acids. Trimming took 2 bases from V and 3 from J; bases not matched to a gene: 8.

The CDR3 DNA reads as TGTGCCAGCAGTTACTCAGCGGATTACACTGAAGCTTTCTTT. Its translation is CASSYSADYTEAFF. The chain uses TRBV6-5 and TRBJ1-1; unclear D gene. Germline CDR1 is MNHEY and CDR2 is SVGAGI. The V end lost 0 bases, the J end lost 3 bases, and 8 bases lay between the germline ends. The CDR3 contains 14 residues.

This chain joins TRBV6-5 and TRBJ2-7, with TRBD2 identical over 8 bases. This CDR3 is 14 amino acids long. The germline gives CDR1 MNHEY, CDR2 SVGAGI. V shed 2 bases and J 11 bases; nucleotides not matched to a gene: 11. The CDR3 loop is CASSYGKGTGGEYF. In DNA, the CDR3 is TGTGCCAGCAGTTACGGGAAGGGGACGGGAGGGGAGTACTTC.

The chain couples TRBV7-9 to TRBJ1-4, with D maybe TRBD1 (6 bases). Trimming removed 1 base from V and 8 bases from J, with 14 bases in between. Germline CDR1 is SEHNR and CDR2 is FQNEAQ (reference sequence). The CDR3 covers 15 residues. The CDR3 bases are TGTGCCAGCAGCTTAGTTGGGGGCGCAGGCGAAAAACTGTTTTTT. This sequence encodes CASSLVGGAGEKLFF.

The V and J genes are TRBV5-4 and TRBJ2-5; no reliable D call. This CDR3 has 13 amino acids. V gave up 2 bases and J gave up 0 bases, with 5 bases separating them. The V gene's germline CDR1 is SGHNT and CDR2 YYREEE (reference sequence). The CDR3 spells CASSFDYQETQYF. The DNA for the CDR3 is TGTGCCAGCAGCTTTGACTACCAAGAGACCCAGTACTTC.

This clone was picked up one time. This chain connects TRBV7-6 to TRBJ2-5; TRBD2 is a possible D gene (5 bases). V shed 1 base and J shed 1 base, with 10 bases lying between them. The CDR3 has 15 residues. Germline-derived CDR1 and CDR2 are SGHVS and FNYEAQ. The CDR3 is CASSLGGHPQETQYF. In DNA, the CDR3 is TGTGCCAGCAGCTTAGGCGGGCACCCCCAAGAGACCCAGTACTTC.

The chain links TRBV6-1 to TRBJ2-5, with D hard to call. Per germline, CDR1 MNHNS and CDR2 SASEGT. CDR3 length: 14 residues. V gave up 3 bases and J gave up 7 bases, with 15 bases separating them. DNA of the CDR3: TGTGCCAGCAGTGATCCTGACACCGGTGGGACCCAGTACTTC. It is translated as CASSDPDTGGTQYF.

The chain joins TRBV28 to TRBJ2-7, with a possible D match to TRBD2 (6 bases). The CDR3 is 12 amino acids. Between the trimmed V and J ends, which lost 8 bases and 2 bases, there was a span of 10 bases. From germline, CDR1 is MDHEN and CDR2 SYDVKM. The CDR3 bases are TGTGCCAGCTGGCGGGATGCCTACGAGCAGTACTTC. Its translation: CASWRDAYEQYF.

The gene calls are TRBV7-2 and TRBJ2-7; TRBD1 is a possible D gene (7 bases). The CDR3 length is 15 residues. Germline V gene sequence: CDR1 SGHTA, CDR2 FQGNSA. V lost 5 bases and J lost 3, with 17 bases in between. The CDR3 spells CASSARDSAFYEQYF. The CDR3 DNA is TGTGCCAGCAGCGCGCGGGACAGTGCCTTCTACGAGCAGTACTTC.

The V call is TRBV13, the J call TRBJ2-5; the match to TRBD1 covers 8 bases. With 3 bases clipped from V and 6 bases from J, the junction kept 9 bases outside the gene matches. The CDR3 has 15 residues. CDR1 is PRHDT and CDR2 is FYEKMQ in the germline V gene (reference sequence). CDR3: CASSFGQGELKTQYF. CDR3 bases: TGTGCCAGCAGCTTCGGACAGGGAGAGCTTAAGACCCAGTACTTC.

The rearrangement links TRBV5-1 to TRBJ2-1, with TRBD2 matching over 10 bases. This CDR3 region has 16 residues. Per germline, CDR1 SGHRS and CDR2 YFSETQ. V was clipped by 0 bases and J by 6 bases; unmatched bases: 6. The CDR3 region is CASSLGVSSGSNEQFF. In DNA form, the CDR3 reads TGCGCCAGCAGCTTGGGTGTTTCTAGCGGGAGCAATGAGCAGTTCTTC. The full variable domain, with the rest looked up from reference TRBV5-1 and TRBJ2-1, is KAGVTQTPRYLIKTRGQQVTLSCSPISGHRSVSWYQQTPGQGLQFLFEYFSETQRNKGNFPGRFSGRQFSNSRSEMNVSTLELGDSALYLCASSLGVSSGSNEQFFGPGTRLTVL.